The 23 T cell receptor beta chains below were found in one sample sequenced in a study of cytomegalovirus exposure and HLA in healthy donors. The PCR had 60 Vbeta and 13 Jbeta primers. Profiled with immunoSEQ multiplex PCR; TCRdb holds only in-frame clones, not every one. Its listing shows about 40,000 clones. Sequencing was done on a sample of PBMCs. The receptor source for this set is a human donor in good health.

V gene TRBV6-6 combines with J gene TRBJ1-6, with TRBD1 identical over 9 bases. J was trimmed by 8 bases and V by 5 bases; bases with no gene match: 4. The CDR3 runs 14 residues. Germline V gene lookup returns CDR1 MNHNY and CDR2 SVGAGI (reference sequence). CDR3 nucleotide sequence: TGTGCCAGCAGTACGGGACAGGGTTATTCACCCCTCCACTTT. Translating it yields CASSTGQGYSPLHF.

With regard to this clone: One junction end disagrees with the germline gene, perhaps due to a read error. CDR3: CASSSGGGVETQYF. CDR3 DNA: TGTGCTAGCAGCTCCGGAGGAGGTGTGGAGACCCAGTACTTC. J is TRBJ2-5 and V is TRBV7-7; TRBD2 is a possible D gene (5 bases). In germline, CDR1 is SSHAT, CDR2 FNYEAQ (reference sequence). The CDR3 extends over 14 amino acids.

Comment on this clone: An end of the junction does not agree with germline; a read error may underlie this. The DNA for the CDR3 is TGTGCCATCAGTGTCGGGGAGAACTATGGCTGCACCTTC. Its translation is CAISVGENYGCTF. The chain combines TRBV10-3 with TRBJ1-2; D is undetermined. The length of the CDR3 is 13 residues. Germline CDR1 is ENHRY and CDR2 is SYGVKD.

The chain is built from TRBV29-1 and TRBJ1-2; D unresolved. The ends were cut back, 3 bases at V and 8 bases at J, with 4 bases in the middle. This CDR3 comprises 9 residues. Germline values: CDR1 SQVTM, CDR2 ANQGSEA. The CDR3 DNA sequence: TGCAGCGTTGAGCAGGGCTACACCTTC. This encodes CSVEQGYTF.

The V call is TRBV30, the J call TRBJ1-6; 7 bases are a match to TRBD1. The trim removed 6 bases at V and 7 bases at J, leaving 9 bases unmatched. In germline, CDR1 is GTSNPN, CDR2 SVGIG (reference sequence). CDR3 size: 14 residues. CDR3 sequence: CACQRGTENSPLHF. CDR3 DNA sequence: TGTGCCTGCCAGCGTGGGACAGAGAATTCACCCCTCCACTTT.

The V gene is TRBV2, the J gene TRBJ2-7, with D maybe TRBD1 (6 bases). V was shortened by 4 bases and J by 3 bases, with 13 bases between the two germline ends. The germline CDR1 and CDR2 sequences are SNHLY and FYNNEI. The CDR3 sequence is 14 residues long. The CDR3 nucleotides read TGTGCCAGCAGTGTCCAGGGGACACGCTACGAGCAGTACTTC. Translated, it gives CASSVQGTRYEQYF.

This sequence joins TRBV19 and TRBJ2-2, with 10 bases identical to TRBD1. CDR3 length: 15 amino acids. With V trimmed by 5 bases and J by 1 base, 1 base remained unmatched. Germline V lookup: CDR1 LNHDA, CDR2 SQIVND (reference sequence). The CDR3 spells CASSDRGRNTGELFF. The CDR3 nucleotides read TGTGCCAGTAGTGACAGGGGGCGGAACACCGGGGAGCTGTTTTTT.

The rearrangement links TRBV19 to TRBJ1-5, with D tentatively TRBD1 (6 bases). Looked up from germline, CDR1 is LNHDA and CDR2 is SQIVND (reference sequence). This CDR3 comprises 12 residues. Trimming left V 6 bases short and J 7 bases short, with 10 bases between. The DNA of the CDR3 is TGTGCCAGTAGACAGGGAAACCAGCCCCAGCATTTT. It codes for CASRQGNQPQHF.

The chain is built from TRBV5-6 and TRBJ2-7, with 8 nucleotides matching TRBD1. The length of the CDR3 is 16 residues. The J segment lost 0 bases and the V segment lost 6 bases, leaving 11 bases of the junction unmatched. The germline CDR1 and CDR2 sequences are SGHDT and YYEEEE. CDR3 residues: CASIRQGPFSSYEQYF. The CDR3 bases are TGTGCCAGCATCAGACAGGGGCCTTTCAGCTCCTACGAGCAGTACTTC.

The chain uses TRBV5-6 and TRBJ2-5; D may be TRBD2 (6 bases). CDR1 is SGHDT and CDR2 is YYEEEE in the germline V gene. The CDR3 totals 14 residues. V gave up 4 bases and J gave up 5 bases, with 15 bases separating them. DNA of the CDR3: TGTGCCAGCAGCCCCGGGACTTTGACGGAGACCCAGTACTTC. Translated: CASSPGTLTETQYF.

The V call is TRBV9, the J call TRBJ2-7; 7 bases are shared with TRBD2. V lost 0 bases and J lost 6; bases outside the gene matches: 9. Germline CDR1 reads SGDLS; CDR2 reads YYNGEE. The CDR3 totals 15 residues. DNA for the CDR3: TGTGCCAGCAGCGTAGGAGGCAGGGAGGGGAGCGAGCAGTACTTC. As protein: CASSVGGREGSEQYF.

The CDR3: CASSGRNHNSPLHF. The CDR3 DNA sequence: TGTGCCAGCAGCGGCAGGAACCATAATTCACCCCTCCACTTT. V and J are TRBV27 and TRBJ1-6; D gene ambiguous. V lost 6 bases to trimming and J lost 5 bases, with 11 bases between them. From germline, CDR1 is MNHEY and CDR2 SMNVEV (reference sequence). There are 14 residues in the CDR3.

V and J are TRBV11-1 and TRBJ1-1; D is perhaps TRBD1 (5 bases). With 1 base removed from V and 1 base from J, the gap between germline ends came to 10 bases. The CDR3 is 15 residues long. The germline gives CDR1 SGHAT, CDR2 FQDESV (reference sequence). This CDR3 is CASSLGTTANTEAFF. CDR3 coding DNA: TGTGCCAGCAGCTTAGGCACGACAGCGAACACTGAAGCTTTCTTT.

A remark on this clone: A read error may account for a junction end that differs from germline. This chain connects TRBV9 to TRBJ1-6, with D perhaps matching TRBD1 (5 bases). The CDR3 has 15 amino acids. Germline-derived CDR1 and CDR2 are SGDLS and YYNGEE. CDR3 nucleotides: TGTGCCAGCAGCCTAAATGGGGGGGGAGCATCACACCTCCACTTT. Translating it yields CASSLNGGGASHLHF.

The chain combines TRBV9 with TRBJ2-1; 8 positions match TRBD1. The V and J ends lost 0 bases and 8 bases, in that order; junction bases with no gene match: 7. CDR1 and CDR2 from the germline V gene are SGDLS and YYNGEE. This CDR3 contains 15 residues. CDR3 nucleotide sequence: TGTGCCAGCAGCGTAGCCGGGACAGGCCCCGATGAGCAGTTCTTC. Translated, it gives CASSVAGTGPDEQFF. The full variable domain, completed using reference TRBV9 and TRBJ2-1, is DSGVTQTPKHLITATGQRVTLRCSPRSGDLSVYWYQQSLDQGLQFLIQYYNGEERAKGNILERFSAQQFPDLHSELNLSSLELGDSALYFCASSVAGTGPDEQFFGPGTRLTVL.

CDR3 sequence (DNA): TGTGCCAGCACCCCGGGACAGGGGCACTATGGCTACACCTTC. This translates into CASTPGQGHYGYTF. The rearrangement joins TRBV11-2 to TRBJ1-2; 10 bases are a match to TRBD1. The V gene's germline CDR1 is SGHAT and CDR2 FQNNGV. The CDR3 loop spans 14 amino acids. The J segment lost 3 bases and the V segment lost 7 bases, leaving 5 bases of the junction unmatched.

This chain uses TRBV5-8 with TRBJ1-4; D uncertain. The CDR3 runs 15 residues. Trimming removed 2 bases at V and 3 bases at J, with 11 bases between. Per the germline V gene, CDR1 is SGHTS and CDR2 is YDEGEE. DNA of the CDR3: TGTGCCAGCAGCTTTACGGGGAGAGCTAATGAAAAACTGTTTTTT. Translated: CASSFTGRANEKLFF.

The chain links TRBV7-3 to TRBJ2-7, with D possibly matching TRBD2 (5 bases). The CDR3 contains 13 residues. Germline V gives CDR1 SGHTA, CDR2 FQGTGA. Trimming took off 3 bases at V and 6 bases at J, with 12 bases between the two ends. The CDR3 bases are TGTGCCAGCAGCTTCAATACCGGAGGCGAGCAGTACTTC. Protein sequence: CASSFNTGGEQYF.

The chain carries TRBV6-6 and TRBJ1-1; 8 positions match TRBD1. The CDR3 runs 12 residues. Trimming removed 5 bases from V and 5 bases from J; junction bases left unmatched: 1. CDR1 and CDR2 (germline): MNHNY, SVGAGI (reference sequence). The CDR3 sequence: CASSTGGTEAFF. In nucleotides, the CDR3 is TGTGCCAGCAGTACAGGGGGGACTGAAGCTTTCTTT.

The chain has TRBV30 and TRBJ1-2; the D is unclear. Trimming removed 0 bases at V and 0 bases at J, with 5 bases between. Looked up from germline, CDR1 is GTSNPN and CDR2 is SVGIG (reference sequence). The CDR3 is 13 amino acids. The CDR3 loop is CAWSVQANYGYTF. The CDR3, as DNA: TGTGCCTGGAGTGTACAAGCTAACTATGGCTACACCTTC.

The chain employs TRBV18 and TRBJ1-1; TRBD1 matches 9 bases. There are 14 residues in the CDR3. CDR1 and CDR2 (germline): KGHSH, LQKENI. After removal of 10 bases from V and 1 base from J, the junction contained 7 bases not matched to a gene. The CDR3 loop reads CATKEQGANTEAFF. CDR3 nucleotide sequence: TGTGCCACCAAAGAACAGGGGGCGAACACTGAAGCTTTCTTT.

The chain combines TRBV7-6 with TRBJ2-7, with 8 bases identical to TRBD1. Germline lookup yields CDR1 SGHVS and CDR2 FNYEAQ. Trimming removed 4 bases from V and 7 bases from J; junction bases left unmatched: 15. This CDR3 contains 16 residues. In DNA, the CDR3 is TGTGCCAGCAGCTGCCGACAGGGGCCCCCGGAAAAGGAGCAGTACTTC. It encodes CASSCRQGPPEKEQYF.

This chain joins TRBV5-4 and TRBJ2-2; D may be TRBD1 (6 bases). This CDR3 contains 16 residues. Germline-derived CDR1 and CDR2 are SGHNT and YYREEE (reference sequence). V was shortened by 6 bases and J by 5 bases, with 20 bases between the two germline ends. The CDR3 loop reads CASTTTPQRGTGELFF. The CDR3 coding sequence is TGTGCCAGCACCACGACTCCCCAGAGGGGGACCGGGGAGCTGTTTTTT.